This T cell receptor beta chain was identified in a study of beta chain features in type 1 diabetes. The CDR3 has 14 residues. Germline assignment: CDR1 SGHNT and CDR2 YENEEA. Deletions cut 2 bases from V and 3 bases from J, with 11 bases between. In total, each donor contributed a single heparinised blood draw that averaged roughly 110 mL. Sequencing targeted expressed TCRB transcripts, as all isolated RNA had been reverse transcribed. Sequencing used immunoSEQ multiplex PCR; TCRdb keeps in-frame clones, though not all of them. This table holds 300,000 to 350,000 clones, roughly 8% found once. The TCR sequence derives from a woman between 18 and 30 years old in good health. The sequenced sample consisted of central memory CD4+ T cells from blood. The chain couples TRBV11-3 to TRBJ2-7; possible D gene TRBD1, 5 bases. The CDR3, as DNA: TGTGCCAGCAGCTTATCACAGGACAACTACGAGCAGTACTTC. Its protein product is CASSLSQDNYEQYF.